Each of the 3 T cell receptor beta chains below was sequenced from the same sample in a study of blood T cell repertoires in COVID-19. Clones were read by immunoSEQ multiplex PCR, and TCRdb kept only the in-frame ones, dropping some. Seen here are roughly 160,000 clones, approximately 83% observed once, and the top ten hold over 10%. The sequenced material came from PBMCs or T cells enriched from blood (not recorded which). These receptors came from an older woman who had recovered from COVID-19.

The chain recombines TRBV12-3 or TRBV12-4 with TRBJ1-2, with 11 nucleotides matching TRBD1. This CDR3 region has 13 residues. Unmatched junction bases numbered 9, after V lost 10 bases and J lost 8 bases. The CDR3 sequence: CATGTGGLEGYTF. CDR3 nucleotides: TGTGCCACCGGGACAGGGGGATTGGAGGGCTACACCTTC.

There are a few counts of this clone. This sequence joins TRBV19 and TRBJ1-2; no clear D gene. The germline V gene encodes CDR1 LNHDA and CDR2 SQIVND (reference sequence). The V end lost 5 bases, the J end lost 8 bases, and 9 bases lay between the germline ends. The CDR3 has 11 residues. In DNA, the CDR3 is TGTGCCAGTAGTTCGGGTTGGGGCTACACCTTC. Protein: CASSSGWGYTF.

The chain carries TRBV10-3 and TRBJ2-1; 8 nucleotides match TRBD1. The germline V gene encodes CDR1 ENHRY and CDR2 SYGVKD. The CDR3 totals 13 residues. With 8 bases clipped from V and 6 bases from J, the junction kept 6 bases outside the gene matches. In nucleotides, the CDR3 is TGTGCCATCTGTTTTGACAGGGGCAATGAGCAGTTCTTC. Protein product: CAICFDRGNEQFF.